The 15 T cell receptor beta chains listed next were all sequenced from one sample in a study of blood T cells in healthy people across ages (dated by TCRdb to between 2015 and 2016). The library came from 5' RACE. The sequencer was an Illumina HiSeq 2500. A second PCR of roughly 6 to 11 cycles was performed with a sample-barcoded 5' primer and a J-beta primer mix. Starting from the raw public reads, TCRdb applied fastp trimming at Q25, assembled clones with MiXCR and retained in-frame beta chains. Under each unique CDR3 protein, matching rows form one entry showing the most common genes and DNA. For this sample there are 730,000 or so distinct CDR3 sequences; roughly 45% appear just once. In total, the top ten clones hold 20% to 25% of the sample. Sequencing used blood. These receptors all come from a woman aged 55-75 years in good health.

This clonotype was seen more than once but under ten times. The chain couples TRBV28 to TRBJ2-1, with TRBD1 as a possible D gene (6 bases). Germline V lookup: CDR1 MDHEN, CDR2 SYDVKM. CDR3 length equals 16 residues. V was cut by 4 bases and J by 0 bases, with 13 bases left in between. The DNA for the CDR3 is TGTGCCAGCAGTTCCCAGGACAGCCTCTCCTACAATGAGCAGTTCTTC. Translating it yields CASSSQDSLSYNEQFF.

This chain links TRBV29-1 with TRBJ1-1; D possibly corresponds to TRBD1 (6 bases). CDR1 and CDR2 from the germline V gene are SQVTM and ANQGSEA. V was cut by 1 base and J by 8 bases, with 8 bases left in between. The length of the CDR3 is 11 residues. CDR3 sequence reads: CSVEGTEEAFF. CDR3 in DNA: TGCAGCGTTGAAGGGACAGAGGAAGCTTTCTTT.

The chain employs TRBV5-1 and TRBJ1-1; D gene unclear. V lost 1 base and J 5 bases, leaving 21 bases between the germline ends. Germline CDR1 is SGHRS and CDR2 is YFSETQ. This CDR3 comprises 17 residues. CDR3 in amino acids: CASSLSVDGRIGTEAFF. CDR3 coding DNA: TGCGCCAGCAGCTTGTCTGTGGACGGGCGCATAGGGACTGAAGCTTTCTTT.

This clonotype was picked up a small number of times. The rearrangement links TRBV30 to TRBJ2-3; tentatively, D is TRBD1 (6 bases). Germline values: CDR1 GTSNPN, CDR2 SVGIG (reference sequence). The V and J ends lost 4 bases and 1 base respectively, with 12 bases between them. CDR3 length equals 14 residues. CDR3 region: CAWNPGEGTDTQYF. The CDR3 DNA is TGTGCCTGGAATCCAGGGGAAGGCACAGATACGCAGTATTTT. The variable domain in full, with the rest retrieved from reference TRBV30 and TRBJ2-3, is SQTIHQWPATLVQPVGSPLSLECTVEGTSNPNLYWYRQAAGRGLQLLFYSVGIGQISSEVPQNLSASRPQDRQFILSSKKLLLSDSGFYLCAWNPGEGTDTQYFGPGTRLTVL.

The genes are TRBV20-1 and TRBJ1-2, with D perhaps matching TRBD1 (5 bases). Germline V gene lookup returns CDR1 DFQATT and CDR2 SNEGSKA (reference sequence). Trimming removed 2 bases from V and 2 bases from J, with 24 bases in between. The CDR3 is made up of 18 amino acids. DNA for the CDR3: TGCAGTGCTAGACCACCAGGTGGGGGGACTTTTACGAACTATGGCTACACCTTC. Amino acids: CSARPPGGGTFTNYGYTF.

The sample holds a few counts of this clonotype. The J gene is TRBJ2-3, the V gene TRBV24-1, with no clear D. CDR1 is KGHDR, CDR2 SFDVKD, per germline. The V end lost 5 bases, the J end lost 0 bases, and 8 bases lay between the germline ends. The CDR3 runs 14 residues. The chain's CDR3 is CATSGPASTDTQYF. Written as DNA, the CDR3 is TGTGCCACCAGTGGTCCAGCGAGCACAGATACGCAGTATTTT.

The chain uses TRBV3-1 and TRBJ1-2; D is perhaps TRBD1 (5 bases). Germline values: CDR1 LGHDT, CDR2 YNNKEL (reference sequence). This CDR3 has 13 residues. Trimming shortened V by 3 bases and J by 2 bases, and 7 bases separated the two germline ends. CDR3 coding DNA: TGTGCCAGCAGCCAGGGGGAAAACTATGGCTACACCTTC. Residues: CASSQGENYGYTF.

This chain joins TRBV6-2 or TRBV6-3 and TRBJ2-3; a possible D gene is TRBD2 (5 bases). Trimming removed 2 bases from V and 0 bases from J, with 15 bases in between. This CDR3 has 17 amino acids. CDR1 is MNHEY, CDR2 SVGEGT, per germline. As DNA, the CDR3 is TGTGCCAGCAGTTACGTACAGAGCGGCGTTAGCACAGATACGCAGTATTTT. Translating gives CASSYVQSGVSTDTQYF.

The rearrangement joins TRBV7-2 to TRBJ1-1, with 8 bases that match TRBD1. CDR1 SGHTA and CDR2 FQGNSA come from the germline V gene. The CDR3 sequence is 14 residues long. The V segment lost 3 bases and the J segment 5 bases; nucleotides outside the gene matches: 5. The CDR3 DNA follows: TGTGCCAGCAGCTTCCAGGGGGCGTTGACTGAAGCTTTCTTT. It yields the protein CASSFQGALTEAFF.

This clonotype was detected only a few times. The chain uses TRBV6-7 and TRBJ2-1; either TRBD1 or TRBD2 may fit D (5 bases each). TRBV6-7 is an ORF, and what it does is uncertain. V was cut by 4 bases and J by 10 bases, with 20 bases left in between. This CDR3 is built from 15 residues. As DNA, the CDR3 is TGTGCCAGCAGTTCGGGAAGGGGCCCGCCTTGGGAGCAGTTCTTC. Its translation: CASSSGRGPPWEQFF.

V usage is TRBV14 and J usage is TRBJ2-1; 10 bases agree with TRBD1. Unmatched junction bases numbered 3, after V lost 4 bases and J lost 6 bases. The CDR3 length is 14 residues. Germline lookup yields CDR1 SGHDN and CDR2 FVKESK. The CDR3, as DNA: TGTGCCAGCAGCCCTCGGGACAGGGGCAATGAGCAGTTCTTC. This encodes CASSPRDRGNEQFF.

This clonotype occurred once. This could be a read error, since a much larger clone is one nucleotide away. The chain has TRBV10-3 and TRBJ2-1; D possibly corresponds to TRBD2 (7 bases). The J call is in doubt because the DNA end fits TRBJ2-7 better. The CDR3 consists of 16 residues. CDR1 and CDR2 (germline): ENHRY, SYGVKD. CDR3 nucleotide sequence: TGTGCCATCAGTGAGTCGAAAGGCGGGGGCTTCCGCGAGCAGTACTTC. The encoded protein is CAISESKGGGFREQYF.

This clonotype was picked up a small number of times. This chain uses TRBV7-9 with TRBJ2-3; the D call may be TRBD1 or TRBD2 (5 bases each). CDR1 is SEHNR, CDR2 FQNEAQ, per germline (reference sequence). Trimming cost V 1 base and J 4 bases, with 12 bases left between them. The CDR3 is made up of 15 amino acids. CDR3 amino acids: CASSLGGARADTQYF. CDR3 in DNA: TGTGCCAGCAGCTTAGGAGGGGCGCGGGCAGATACGCAGTATTTT.

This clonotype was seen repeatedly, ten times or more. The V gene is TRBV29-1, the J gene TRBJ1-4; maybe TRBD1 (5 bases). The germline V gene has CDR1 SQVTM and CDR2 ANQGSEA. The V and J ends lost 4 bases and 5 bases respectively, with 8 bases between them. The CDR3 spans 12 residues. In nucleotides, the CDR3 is TGCAGCGTTGCCGGGGGGAATGAAAAACTGTTTTTT. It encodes CSVAGGNEKLFF.

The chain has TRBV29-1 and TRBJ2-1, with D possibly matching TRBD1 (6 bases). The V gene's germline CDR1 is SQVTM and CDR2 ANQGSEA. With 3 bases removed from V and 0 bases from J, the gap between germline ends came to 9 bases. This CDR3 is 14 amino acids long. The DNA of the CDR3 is TGCAGCGTTGACAGGGGAAGCTCCTACAATGAGCAGTTCTTC. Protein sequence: CSVDRGSSYNEQFF.